These 28 T cell receptor beta chains were sequenced from one sample in a study of blood T cell repertoires in COVID-19. Assay used: immunoSEQ multiplex PCR; TCRdb lists only in-frame clones, some missing. This sample has fewer than 80,000 clones, with over 65% found just once. The sequenced material came from peripheral blood. These receptors were obtained from a man aged 55 to 70 with COVID-19, enrolled during active disease.

The chain has TRBV6-5 and TRBJ1-4; no reliable D call. Between the trimmed V and J ends, which lost 7 bases and 7 bases, there was a span of 16 bases. Germline loops: CDR1 MNHEY, CDR2 SVGAGI. This CDR3 contains 14 residues. The CDR3 reads CASTPLEDGEKLFF. In DNA, the CDR3 is TGTGCCAGCACCCCGTTGGAGGATGGTGAAAAACTGTTTTTT.

The rearrangement links TRBV7-6 to TRBJ2-5, with a weak D call TRBD1 (5 bases). Looked up from germline, CDR1 is SGHVS and CDR2 is FNYEAQ. The CDR3 contains 18 residues. Trimming removed 5 bases at V and 5 bases at J, with 27 bases between. The CDR3 here is CASSLTPPDSYRSETQYF. The CDR3 bases are TGTGCCAGCAGCCTAACCCCCCCAGACTCCTACAGGTCCGAGACCCAGTACTTC.

This clone was recorded only once. The gene calls are TRBV6-5 and TRBJ2-2; D may be TRBD1 (5 bases). The germline V and J ends were trimmed by 10 bases and 9 bases, with 12 bases remaining between them. Germline assignment: CDR1 MNHEY and CDR2 SVGAGI. This CDR3 spans 11 amino acids. In nucleotides, the CDR3 is TGTGCCACCGTAAAGGGGTGGGAGCTGTTTTTT. Translating it yields CATVKGWELFF.

This rearrangement joins TRBV9 to TRBJ2-3; 8 bases fit TRBD2. The CDR3 has 16 amino acids. J lost 6 bases, V lost 0 bases, and 9 bases had no gene match. Germline CDR1 and CDR2: SGDLS and YYNGEE. CDR3 sequence: CASSVDQAGAVDTQYF. The CDR3 region has the DNA TGTGCCAGCAGCGTAGATCAAGCGGGGGCTGTCGATACGCAGTATTTT.

This chain connects TRBV10-3 to TRBJ1-1, with no clear D. The CDR3 consists of 12 residues. The germline CDR1 and CDR2 sequences are ENHRY and SYGVKD. V was trimmed by 8 bases and J by 5 bases, leaving 12 bases between them. The CDR3: CAIRAGGTEAFF. The CDR3 bases are TGTGCCATCCGTGCGGGAGGAACTGAAGCTTTCTTT.

The chain links TRBV10-3 to TRBJ2-6; the D is unclear. The CDR3 is 14 amino acids. V was trimmed by 7 bases and J by 0 bases, leaving 7 bases between them. Germline CDR1 ENHRY, CDR2 SYGVKD. The CDR3 spells CAIMESSGANVLTF. For the CDR3, the DNA is TGTGCCATCATGGAGAGCTCTGGGGCCAACGTCCTGACTTTC.

This rearrangement joins TRBV10-3 to TRBJ1-1; tentatively, D is TRBD1 (6 bases). V was clipped by 2 bases and J by 3 bases, with 10 bases between them. The CDR3 contains 14 residues. Looked up from germline, CDR1 is ENHRY and CDR2 is SYGVKD. The CDR3 bases are TGTGCCATCAGTGAGGCAGGGGCGGACACTGAAGCTTTCTTT. It specifies CAISEAGADTEAFF.

V is TRBV2 and J is TRBJ2-5; 11 bases align to TRBD2. This CDR3 has 13 residues. Germline V gives CDR1 SNHLY, CDR2 FYNNEI. J was trimmed by 3 bases and V by 8 bases; bases with no gene match: 2. The CDR3 loop reads CASHSGGEETQYF. The CDR3 DNA follows: TGTGCCAGCCATAGCGGGGGGGAAGAGACCCAGTACTTC. The variable domain in full, with the rest retrieved from reference TRBV2 and TRBJ2-5, is EPEVTQTPSHQVTQMGQEVILRCVPISNHLYFYWYRQILGQKVEFLVSFYNNEISEKSEIFDDQFSVERPDGSNFTLKIRSTKLEDSAMYFCASHSGGEETQYFGPGTRLLVL.

The rearrangement uses TRBV19 and TRBJ2-1; D is possibly TRBD2 (6 bases). Trimming shortened V by 3 bases and J by 11 bases, and 14 bases separated the two germline ends. Germline loops: CDR1 LNHDA, CDR2 SQIVND (reference sequence). CDR3 length: 13 amino acids. The chain's CDR3 is CASSMQPGEKQFF. The DNA of the CDR3 is TGTGCCAGTAGTATGCAACCGGGAGAGAAGCAGTTCTTC.

This clone was recorded a few times. This rearrangement joins TRBV3-1 (or the pseudogene TRBV3-2) to TRBJ2-5; D gene uncertain. Trimming left V 3 bases short and J 0 bases short, with 11 bases between. Germline V gene lookup returns CDR1 LGHDT and CDR2 YNNKEL (reference sequence). The CDR3 is 15 residues long. CDR3 sequence (DNA): TGTGCCAGCAGCCAGGATACTATGTACCAAGAGACCCAGTACTTC. Translating gives CASSQDTMYQETQYF.

This clone was detected only once. The V gene is TRBV5-4, the J gene TRBJ2-3, with 9 bases lining up with TRBD2. V lost 2 bases and J lost 1; bases outside the gene matches: 8. This CDR3 spans 17 amino acids. Germline CDR1 reads SGHNT; CDR2 reads YYREEE (reference sequence). Here the CDR3 DNA reads TGTGCCAGCAGCTTTCTGGACACTAGCGGGCGCACAGATACGCAGTATTTT. Residues: CASSFLDTSGRTDTQYF.

The V call is TRBV2, the J call TRBJ1-4, with 7 bases matching TRBD1. Germline CDR1 reads SNHLY; CDR2 reads FYNNEI. This CDR3 is 15 amino acids long. V shed 1 base and J 7 bases; nucleotides not matched to a gene: 6. The CDR3 loop is CASSEGQGESEKLFF. CDR3 nucleotides: TGTGCCAGCAGTGAAGGGCAGGGGGAAAGTGAAAAACTGTTTTTT.

This clone was recorded many times. V gene TRBV10-3 combines with J gene TRBJ2-7, with 11 bases aligning to TRBD2. The CDR3 extends over 13 amino acids. Losses at the gene ends were 9 bases for V and 2 bases for J; bases not matched to a gene: 3. Germline CDR1 and CDR2: ENHRY and SYGVKD. CDR3 residues: CAILAGDTYEQYF. CDR3 coding DNA: TGTGCCATACTAGCGGGGGACACCTACGAGCAGTACTTC.

The chain links TRBV7-9 to TRBJ1-2; a possible D gene is TRBD1 (5 bases). This CDR3 spans 17 amino acids. V was trimmed by 4 bases and J by 6 bases, leaving 24 bases between them. Germline assignment: CDR1 SEHNR and CDR2 FQNEAQ (reference sequence). CDR3 sequence reads: CASSSAGGTVFTNGYTF. The DNA for the CDR3 is TGTGCCAGCAGCTCCGCAGGAGGGACGGTCTTTACGAATGGCTACACCTTC.

This rearrangement joins TRBV4-1 to TRBJ2-7; 10 bases line up with TRBD1. The germline CDR1 and CDR2 sequences are MGHRA and YSYEKL. J lost 4 bases, V lost 1 base, and 10 bases had no gene match. The CDR3 contains 17 residues. In DNA, the CDR3 is TGCGCCAGCAGCCAAGCGGGTCCGGGACAGGGGAGGTACGAGCAGTACTTC. Its protein product is CASSQAGPGQGRYEQYF.

The rearrangement links TRBV6-1 to TRBJ2-3; D is perhaps TRBD2 (6 bases). Per the germline V gene, CDR1 is MNHNS and CDR2 is SASEGT. The V end lost 1 base, the J end lost 1 base, and 6 bases lay between the germline ends. There are 14 residues in the CDR3. The CDR3 DNA reads as TGTGCCAGCAGTGAAGGGGGGGGCACAGATACGCAGTATTTT. It codes for CASSEGGGTDTQYF.

V is TRBV10-2 and J is TRBJ2-5; D may be TRBD2 (6 bases). CDR1 WSHSY and CDR2 SAAADI come from the germline V gene. The V and J ends lost 6 bases and 5 bases respectively, with 13 bases between them. The CDR3 contains 13 residues. Here the CDR3 reads CASRRGAGETQYF. For the CDR3, the DNA is TGCGCCAGCAGGCGGGGAGCAGGGGAGACCCAGTACTTC.

This clone was seen only once. The genes are TRBV5-5 and TRBJ1-1; a possible D gene is TRBD1 (6 bases). The germline V gene has CDR1 SGHKS and CDR2 YYEKEE (reference sequence). The CDR3 is 15 amino acids. Trimming shortened V by 1 base and J by 2 bases, and 12 bases separated the two germline ends. CDR3 region: CASSLLGQTNTEAFF. CDR3 DNA: TGTGCCAGCAGCTTGCTAGGACAGACCAACACTGAAGCTTTCTTT.

This chain uses TRBV7-9 with TRBJ2-3, with D maybe TRBD2 (5 bases). The CDR3 has 16 residues. Germline-derived CDR1 and CDR2 are SEHNR and FQNEAQ (reference sequence). V gave up 2 bases and J gave up 5 bases, with 17 bases separating them. The CDR3 region has the DNA TGTGCCAGCAGCTTAATAAGTATAGAGGGTTTAGATACGCAGTATTTT. It yields the protein CASSLISIEGLDTQYF.

The chain carries TRBV9 and TRBJ2-1; 9 bases fit TRBD2. The CDR3 totals 8 residues. The J segment lost 16 bases and the V segment lost 8 bases, leaving 1 base of the junction unmatched. The V gene's germline CDR1 is SGDLS and CDR2 YYNGEE. CDR3 in DNA: TGTGCCAGGACTAGCGGTTTCTTC. It encodes CARTSGFF. The full variable domain, with the rest looked up from reference TRBV9 and TRBJ2-1, is DSGVTQTPKHLITATGQRVTLRCSPRSGDLSVYWYQQSLDQGLQFLIQYYNGEERAKGNILERFSAQQFPDLHSELNLSSLELGDSALYFCARTSGFFGPGTRLTVL.

This chain uses TRBV5-1 with TRBJ2-5; a possible D gene is TRBD2 (7 bases). CDR1 and CDR2 from the germline V gene are SGHRS and YFSETQ. The V and J ends lost 5 bases and 0 bases respectively, with 11 bases between them. The CDR3 covers 14 residues. CDR3: CASSRGGDQETQYF. The CDR3, as DNA: TGCGCCAGCAGTAGAGGGGGGGACCAAGAGACCCAGTACTTC.

The J gene is TRBJ2-1, the V gene TRBV10-1, with D perhaps matching TRBD1 (6 bases). The germline V gene encodes CDR1 WNHNN and CDR2 SYGVQD (reference sequence). The ends were cut back, 3 bases at V and 9 bases at J, with 12 bases in the middle. The CDR3 runs to 13 residues. CDR3 sequence: CASSEGTRSEQFF. CDR3 nucleotide sequence: TGCGCCAGCAGTGAAGGGACAAGGAGTGAGCAGTTCTTC.

The rearrangement links TRBV6-1 to TRBJ1-5, with D tentatively TRBD1 (6 bases). Trimming pared 0 bases from V and 3 bases from J, leaving 9 bases between. The CDR3 length is 15 residues. Germline-derived CDR1 and CDR2 are MNHNS and SASEGT. For the CDR3, the DNA is TGTGCCAGCAGTGAAGCCACAGGGTTCAATCAGCCCCAGCATTTT. Residues: CASSEATGFNQPQHF.

The chain carries TRBV5-1 and TRBJ2-7; a possible D gene is TRBD1 (7 bases). This CDR3 contains 12 residues. Germline V CDR1 and CDR2: SGHRS, YFSETQ. Deletions cut 2 bases from V and 9 bases from J, with 12 bases between. CDR3 loop: CASSFDREVQYF. CDR3 coding DNA: TGCGCCAGCAGCTTTGACAGGGAGGTGCAGTACTTC.

This CDR3 is CASSRDLSYEQYF. CDR3 in DNA: TGCGCCAGCAGTCGGGACTTGTCCTACGAGCAGTACTTC. The chain couples TRBV5-1 to TRBJ2-7; TRBD2 might be the D (6 bases). From germline, CDR1 is SGHRS and CDR2 YFSETQ. V was cut by 5 bases and J by 1 base, with 10 bases left in between. The CDR3 length is 13 residues.

The V and J genes are TRBV5-6 and TRBJ2-3; possibly TRBD2 for D (5 bases). V was pared by 0 bases and J by 4 bases, with 15 bases between. This CDR3 spans 16 amino acids. Germline CDR1 SGHDT, CDR2 YYEEEE. CDR3 protein: CASSLDVGISADTQYF. CDR3 sequence (DNA): TGTGCCAGCAGCTTGGATGTCGGGATAAGTGCAGATACGCAGTATTTT.

The chain carries TRBV13 and TRBJ2-1; 9 nucleotides agree with TRBD2. The CDR3 contains 17 residues. Germline V lookup: CDR1 PRHDT, CDR2 FYEKMQ (reference sequence). The J segment lost 2 bases and the V segment lost 5 bases, leaving 10 bases of the junction unmatched. CDR3 coding DNA: TGTGCCAGCAGCCAGCCCTTGGGCGGGAGGGCCTACAATGAGCAGTTCTTC. Amino acids: CASSQPLGGRAYNEQFF.

The chain uses TRBV21-1 and TRBJ2-4; the DNA was not used to check the table's D call, TRBD2. TRBV21-1 is assigned pseudogene status. This CDR3 has 14 amino acids. The CDR3 loop reads CASSKDLAKNIQYF. The CDR3 coding sequence is TGTGCCAGCAGCAAAGACTTAGCCAAAAACATTCAGTACTTC.